This T cell receptor beta chain was sequenced for a study of blood T cell repertoires in COVID-19. Turning to the study itself: Collection of acute and convalescent COVID-19 samples took place in the United States, Italy and Spain. Sources were T cells, B-cell-depleted T cells, or PBMCs; the material itself was cDNA or gDNA.

In the source study's methods: For nucleated cells, counts were estimated from reference gene primer amplification. Here immunoSEQ multiplex PCR was the method, and the copy in TCRdb shows in-frame clones only, minus some. V and J calls and clone size are as listed in that table; D and trimming were resolved from the DNA. The sample shows approximately 90,000 clones, roughly 80% of them seen only once. The CDR3 totals 14 residues. Germline CDR1 is SGHDT and CDR2 is YYEEEE. Trimming removed 7 bases at V and 1 base at J, with 14 bases between. This TCR derives from a man aged 45-65 years with acute or convalescent COVID-19. This chain joins TRBV5-6 and TRBJ1-2; D gene uncertain. The sample comprised peripheral blood. CDR3: CASLKLGSNYGYTF. The CDR3 DNA reads as TGTGCCAGCCTTAAGCTGGGCAGTAACTATGGCTACACCTTC. The entire variable domain, with the rest obtained from reference TRBV5-6 and TRBJ1-2, is as follows: DAGVTQSPTHLIKTRGQQVTLRCSPKSGHDTVSWYQQALGQGPQFIFQYYEEEERQRGNFPDRFSGHQFPNYSSELNVNALLLGDSALYLCASLKLGSNYGYTFGSGTRLTVV.